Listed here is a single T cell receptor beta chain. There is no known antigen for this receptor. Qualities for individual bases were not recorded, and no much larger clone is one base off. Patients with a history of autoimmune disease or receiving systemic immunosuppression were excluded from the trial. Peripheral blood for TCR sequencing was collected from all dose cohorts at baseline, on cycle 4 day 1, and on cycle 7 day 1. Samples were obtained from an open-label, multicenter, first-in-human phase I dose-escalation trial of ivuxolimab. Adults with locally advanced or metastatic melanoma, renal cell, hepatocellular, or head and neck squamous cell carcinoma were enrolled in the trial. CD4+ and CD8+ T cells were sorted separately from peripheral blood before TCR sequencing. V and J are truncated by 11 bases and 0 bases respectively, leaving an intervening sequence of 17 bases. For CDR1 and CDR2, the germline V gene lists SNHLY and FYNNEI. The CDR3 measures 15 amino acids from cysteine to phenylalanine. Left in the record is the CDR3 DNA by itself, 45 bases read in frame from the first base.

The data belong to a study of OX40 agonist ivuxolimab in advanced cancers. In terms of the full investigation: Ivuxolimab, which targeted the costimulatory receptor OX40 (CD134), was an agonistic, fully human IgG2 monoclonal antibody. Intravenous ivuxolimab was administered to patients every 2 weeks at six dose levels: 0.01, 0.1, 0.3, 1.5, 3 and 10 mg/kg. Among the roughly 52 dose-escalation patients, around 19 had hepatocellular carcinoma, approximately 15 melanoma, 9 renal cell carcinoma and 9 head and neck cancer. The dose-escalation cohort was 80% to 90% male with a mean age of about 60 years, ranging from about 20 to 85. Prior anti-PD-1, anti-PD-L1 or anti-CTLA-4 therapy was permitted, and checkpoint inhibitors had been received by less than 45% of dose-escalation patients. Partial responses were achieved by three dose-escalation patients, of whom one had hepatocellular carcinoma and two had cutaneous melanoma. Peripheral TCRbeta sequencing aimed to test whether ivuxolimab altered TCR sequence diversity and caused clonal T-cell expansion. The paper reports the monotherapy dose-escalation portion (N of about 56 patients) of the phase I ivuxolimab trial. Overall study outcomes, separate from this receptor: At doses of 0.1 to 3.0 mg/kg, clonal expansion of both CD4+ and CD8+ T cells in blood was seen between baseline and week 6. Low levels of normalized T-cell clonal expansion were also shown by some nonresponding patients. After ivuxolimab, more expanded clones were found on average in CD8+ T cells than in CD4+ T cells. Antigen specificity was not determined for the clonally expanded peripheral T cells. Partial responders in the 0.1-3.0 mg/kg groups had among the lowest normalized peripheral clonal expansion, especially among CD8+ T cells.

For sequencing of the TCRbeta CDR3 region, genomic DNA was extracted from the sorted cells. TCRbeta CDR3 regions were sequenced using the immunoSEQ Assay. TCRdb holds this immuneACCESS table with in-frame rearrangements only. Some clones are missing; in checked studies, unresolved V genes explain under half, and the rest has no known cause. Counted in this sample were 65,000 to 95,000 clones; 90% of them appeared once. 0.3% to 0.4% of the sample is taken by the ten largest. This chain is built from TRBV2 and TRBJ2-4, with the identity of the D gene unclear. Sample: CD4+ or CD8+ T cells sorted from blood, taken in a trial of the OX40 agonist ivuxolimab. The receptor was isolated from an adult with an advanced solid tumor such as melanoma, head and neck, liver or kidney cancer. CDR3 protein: CAGKTDDLAKNIQYF. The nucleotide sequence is TGTGCCGGAAAGACCGACGACCTAGCCAAAAACATTCAGTACTTC. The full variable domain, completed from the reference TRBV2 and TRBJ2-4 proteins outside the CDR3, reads EPEVTQTPSHQVTQMGQEVILRCVPISNHLYFYWYRQILGQKVEFLVSFYNNEISEKSEIFDDQFSVERPDGSNFTLKIRSTKLEDSAMYFCAGKTDDLAKNIQYFGAGTRLSVL.